This entry is about one T cell receptor beta chain. Its antigen is unknown. Patients had blood sampled at baseline and again on cycle 4 day 1 and cycle 7 day 1. This sample is part of a study of OX40 agonist ivuxolimab in advanced cancers. Study results and limitations: Part of the nonresponder group also had normalized T-cell clonal expansion that was low.

V shed 4 bases and J shed 0 bases, with 8 bases lying between them. Germline V gene data show CDR1 as LGHNT and CDR2 as FRNRAP. This CDR3 region has 14 residues. Using immunoSEQ multiplex PCR, the repertoire was profiled, and TCRdb retains in-frame clones only, with some absent. The sample includes tens of thousands of clones, approximately 90% of them seen just once. The source material was CD4+ or CD8+ T cells sorted from blood, sampled in a trial of the OX40 agonist ivuxolimab. The receptor was isolated from an adult with an advanced solid tumor such as melanoma, head and neck, liver or kidney cancer. This chain links TRBV12-5 with TRBJ2-3; D is unresolved. CDR3 DNA sequence: TGTGCTAGTGGTTCGACCGATAGCACAGATACGCAGTATTTT. It specifies CASGSTDSTDTQYF.